This TCR beta chain was identified in a study of regulatory T cells in long-lasting Graves disease. This clonotype was observed a handful of times. The CDR3 loop spans 10 amino acids. With 10 bases removed from V and 13 bases from J, the gap between germline ends came to 17 bases. Germline CDR1 reads LNHDA; CDR2 reads SQIVND (reference sequence). Researchers made TCR beta libraries by using iRepertoire HTBI primers and running Arm-PCR on CDR3 regions. TCRdb reanalysed the multiplex PCR reads using MiXCR and keeps one entry per CDR3 protein. The table shows about 620,000 distinct CDR3 sequences, with around 17% occurring only once. Time point of the sample: newly diagnosed GD, antithyroid drugs for less than 3 months. After RNA was extracted from PBMCs, the TCR library was made from it. The patients were enrolled through endocrinology in Xi'an, China. A further study also used this sample, focusing on T cells in Graves' hyperthyroidism and ophthalmopathy. This second report adds: Diagnosis rested on symptoms, serum thyroxine and TRAb, thyroid ultrasound, and orbital computed tomography. Ophthalmopathy stood apart from stable hyperthyroidism in a 13 V-J model.

Sequences were derived from peripheral blood mononuclear cells (PBMCs), sampled at new diagnosis, from a patient treated with antithyroid drugs. The sequence was obtained from a woman aged 25 to 39 with Graves disease. The chain uses TRBV19 and TRBJ2-7; D possibly matches TRBD1 or TRBD2 (5 bases each). CDR3 bases: TGTGCCACCTGGATGGGACGTCTATACTTC. This encodes CATWMGRLYF.